This TCR beta chain derives from a study of T and B cells in COVID-19 patients. In the study overall: The recovered patients had mostly mild to moderate COVID-19 with outpatient management. Median age was approximately 34 years in the recovered cohort and 67 years in the active-infection cohort.

From blood, roughly 240-550 ng of genomic DNA served as TRB template. Per germline, CDR1 MNHEY and CDR2 SVGEGT. V lost 4 bases and J lost 5, with 11 bases in between. CDR3 size: 13 residues. Multiplex PCR with BIOMED2 TRB-A/B primer pools amplified TRB rearrangements. In TCRdb, the multiplex PCR reads were re-called with MiXCR into one record per CDR3 protein. The table has approximately 18,000 distinct CDR3 sequences, 28% seen once. The material sequenced was blood. This receptor was taken from a human donor who had recovered from COVID-19. The chain couples TRBV6-2 or TRBV6-3 to TRBJ2-5, with D tentatively TRBD2 (5 bases). Here the CDR3 DNA reads TGTGCCAGCAGTTCGGGGATCCCGGAGACCCAGTACTTC. It codes for CASSSGIPETQYF.